In this sample, the clone carrying this TCR beta chain turned up a few times. Its specificity is not known. The data are from a study of T cell repertoires in cytomegalovirus infection. Study as a whole: Public TCR beta signatures provided an indication of both CMV infection and a matching HLA type. Overall study results and limits: There were HLA-C-restricted CMV-specific TCR beta clonotypes dominating the ex vivo response.

Looked up from germline, CDR1 is LGHNA and CDR2 is YSLEER. Trimming cost V 0 bases and J 8 bases, with 16 bases left between them. The CDR3 is made up of 16 amino acids. TCRdb called the reads again in MiXCR, with one record for every CDR3 protein. Among approximately 500,000 distinct CDR3 sequences listed, 30% to 35% were seen once. The sequencing here drew on cultured PBMCs, taken from culture after CMV antigen stimulation. This chain connects TRBV4-3 to TRBJ2-2, with a weak D call TRBD2 (6 bases). The receptor comes from a human donor in good health (CMV status not recorded). Some clones in this sample may be carry-over from other donors' samples. CDR3 residues: CASSQDFGGVSGELFF. The CDR3 DNA reads as TGCGCCAGCAGCCAAGACTTTGGAGGGGTGTCGGGGGAGCTGTTTTTT.